This TCR beta chain was sequenced for a study of T cell responses to AZD1222 COVID-19 vaccine. Overall study findings and caveats: Increases in Spike-specific TCR breadth and depth were seen after two AZD1222 doses. Per reports, nearly half of all spike-specific TCRs target regions that are unmutated in variants. Among the donors, most were white British and more were female, and clonal diversity was possibly underestimated.

Germline V gene lookup returns CDR1 SEHNR and CDR2 FQNEAQ (reference sequence). This CDR3 contains 15 residues. Trimming removed 6 bases from V and 5 bases from J; junction bases left unmatched: 6. Concerning this clone: Antigen: not known.

This table comes from immunoSEQ multiplex PCR, and its TCRdb copy is limited to in-frame clones, with some not included. The table records approximately 150,000 clones, about 91% of them present only once. The chain joins TRBV7-9 to TRBJ2-1; TRBD2 matches at 11 bases. The origin of this receptor is an adult in good health. Specimen: peripheral blood, collected on day 0 of AZD1222 vaccination. The CDR3 sequence: CASRETSGTNNEQFF. DNA for the CDR3: TGTGCCAGCAGGGAGACTAGCGGGACTAACAATGAGCAGTTCTTC.